The clone carrying this T cell receptor (beta chain) was observed a few times. Its antigen is not identified. TCRdb recomputed calls from the 5' RACE reads with MiXCR, one row per CDR3 protein. The sample lists about 110,000 distinct CDR3 sequences, roughly a sixth seen once, with less than 6% in the top ten. This entry comes from a study of T-cell memory formation after mild COVID-19. This CDR3 is 15 amino acids long. Trimming removed 4 bases from V and 1 base from J, with 10 bases in between. Germline values: CDR1 SGHTA, CDR2 FQGTGA. Points from the study as a whole: Whether day 37 second-wave clones are SARS-CoV-2-specific was not confirmed. Some clones that responded were present in memory (sampled pre-infection), which suggests cross-reactive memory joined. For contracting clones, CD4+ ones sat mainly in CM and EM, CD8+ in EMRA. A second wave expanding day 15 to 37 was CD4+-biased; contracting clones were balanced.

The TCR originated in a man aged 18-30 years who had mild COVID-19 (a few samples of this study predate the infection). Cell type and time point are not known. Sequenced input: PBMCs or a T cell subset sorted from them (not recorded which). This chain connects TRBV7-3 to TRBJ2-2, with a tentative D call TRBD1 (6 bases). CDR3 sequence: CASSSGHKNTGELFF. The CDR3 coding sequence is TGTGCCAGCAGCTCGGGACACAAGAACACCGGGGAGCTGTTTTTT.